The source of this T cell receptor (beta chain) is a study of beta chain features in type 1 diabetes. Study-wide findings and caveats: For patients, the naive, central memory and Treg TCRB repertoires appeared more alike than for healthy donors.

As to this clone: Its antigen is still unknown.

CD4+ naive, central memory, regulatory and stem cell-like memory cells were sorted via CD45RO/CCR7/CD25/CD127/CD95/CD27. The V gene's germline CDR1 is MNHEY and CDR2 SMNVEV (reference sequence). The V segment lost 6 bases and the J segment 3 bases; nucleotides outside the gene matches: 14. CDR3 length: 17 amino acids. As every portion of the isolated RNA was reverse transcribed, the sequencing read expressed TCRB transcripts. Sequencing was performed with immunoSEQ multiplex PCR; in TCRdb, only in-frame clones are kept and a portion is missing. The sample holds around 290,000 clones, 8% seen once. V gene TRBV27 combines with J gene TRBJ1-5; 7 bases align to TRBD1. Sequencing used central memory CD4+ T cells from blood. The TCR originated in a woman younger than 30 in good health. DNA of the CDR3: TGTGCCAGCAGGCCTACAGGGGTGGGGGGAGTCAATCAGCCCCAGCATTTT. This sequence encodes CASRPTGVGGVNQPQHF.